This entry describes one T cell receptor beta chain. In the original processing: Nucleated cell number was recorded as an estimate derived from reference gene primer amplification. The data were produced by immunoSEQ multiplex PCR, yet TCRdb's version contains in-frame clones alone and is incomplete. V and J calls and clone size are copied from that table; D and trimming were computed from the DNA. The sample lists just over 300,000 clones, 80% to 90% seen once, with 2.2% in the top ten. This entry belongs to a study of blood T cell repertoires in COVID-19. V was clipped by 1 base and J by 4 bases, with 10 bases between them. This CDR3 comprises 14 residues. The germline CDR1 and CDR2 sequences are SGHVS and FQNEAQ. Recovered status in Cohort 3 required two negative PCRs, clearance, or symptom resolution.

The chain combines TRBV7-8 with TRBJ1-1; D is perhaps TRBD1 (6 bases). Sequencing was done on a sample of PBMCs or T cells enriched from blood (not recorded which). The sequence derives from a man in his thirties or forties who had recovered from COVID-19. CDR3 protein: CASSLVQGSTEAFF. Written as DNA, the CDR3 is TGTGCCAGCAGCTTAGTCCAGGGGAGCACTGAAGCTTTCTTT.